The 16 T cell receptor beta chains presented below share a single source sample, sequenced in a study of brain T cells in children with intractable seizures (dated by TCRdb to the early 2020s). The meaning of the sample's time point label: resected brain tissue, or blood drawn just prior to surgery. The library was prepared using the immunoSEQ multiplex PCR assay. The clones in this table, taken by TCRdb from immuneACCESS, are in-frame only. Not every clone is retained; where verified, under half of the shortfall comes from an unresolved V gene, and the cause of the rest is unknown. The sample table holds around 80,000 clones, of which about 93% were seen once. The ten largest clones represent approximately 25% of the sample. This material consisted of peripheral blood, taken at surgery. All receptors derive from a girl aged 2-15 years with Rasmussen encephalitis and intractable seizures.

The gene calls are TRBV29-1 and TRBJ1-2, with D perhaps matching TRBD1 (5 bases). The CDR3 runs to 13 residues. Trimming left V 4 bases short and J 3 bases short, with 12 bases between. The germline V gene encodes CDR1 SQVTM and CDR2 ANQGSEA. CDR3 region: CSVGGRAYYGYTF. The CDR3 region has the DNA TGCAGCGTTGGGGGCCGGGCTTACTATGGCTACACCTTC. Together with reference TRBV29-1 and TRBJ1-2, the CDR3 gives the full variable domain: SAVISQKPSRDICQRGTSLTIQCQVDSQVTMMFWYRQQPGQSLTLIATANQGSEATYESGFVIDKFPISRPNLTFSTLTVSNMSPEDSSIYLCSVGGRAYYGYTFGSGTRLTVV.

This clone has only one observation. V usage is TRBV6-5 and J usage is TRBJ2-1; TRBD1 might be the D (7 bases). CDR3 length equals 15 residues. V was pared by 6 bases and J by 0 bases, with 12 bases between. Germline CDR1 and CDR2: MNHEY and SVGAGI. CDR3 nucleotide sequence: TGTGCCAGCAGGGAGGGGGCGGGCTCCTACAATGAGCAGTTCTTC. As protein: CASREGAGSYNEQFF.

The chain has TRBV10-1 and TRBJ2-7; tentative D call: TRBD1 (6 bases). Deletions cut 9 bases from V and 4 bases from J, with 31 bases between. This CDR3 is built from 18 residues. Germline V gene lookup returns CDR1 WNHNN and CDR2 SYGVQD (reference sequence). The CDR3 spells CASRLRVSQGRPPYEQYF. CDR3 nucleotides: TGCGCCAGTAGATTACGCGTCTCACAGGGACGTCCCCCGTACGAGCAGTACTTC.

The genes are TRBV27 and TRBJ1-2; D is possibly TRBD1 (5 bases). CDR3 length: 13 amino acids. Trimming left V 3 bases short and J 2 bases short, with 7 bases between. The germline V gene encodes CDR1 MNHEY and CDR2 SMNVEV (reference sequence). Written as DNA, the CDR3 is TGTGCCAGCAGTTTCAGACAGAACTATGGCTACACCTTC. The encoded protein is CASSFRQNYGYTF.

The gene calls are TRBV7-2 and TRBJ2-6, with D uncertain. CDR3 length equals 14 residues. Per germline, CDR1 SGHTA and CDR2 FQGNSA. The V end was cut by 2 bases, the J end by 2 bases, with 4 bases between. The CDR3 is CASSLSPGANVLTF. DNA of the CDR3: TGTGCCAGCAGCTTATCTCCTGGGGCCAACGTCCTGACTTTC. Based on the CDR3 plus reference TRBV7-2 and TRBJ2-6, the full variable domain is GAGVSQSPSNKVTEKGKDVELRCDPISGHTALYWYRQSLGQGLEFLIYFQGNSAPDKSGLPSDRFSAERTGGSVSTLTIQRTQQEDSAVYLCASSLSPGANVLTFGAGSRLTVL.

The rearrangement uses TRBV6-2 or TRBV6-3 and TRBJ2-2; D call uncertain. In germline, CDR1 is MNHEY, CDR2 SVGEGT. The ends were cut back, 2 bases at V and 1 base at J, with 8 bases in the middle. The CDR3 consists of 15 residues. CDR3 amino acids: CASSYETVNTGELFF. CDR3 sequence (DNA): TGTGCCAGCAGTTACGAGACGGTGAACACCGGGGAGCTGTTTTTT.

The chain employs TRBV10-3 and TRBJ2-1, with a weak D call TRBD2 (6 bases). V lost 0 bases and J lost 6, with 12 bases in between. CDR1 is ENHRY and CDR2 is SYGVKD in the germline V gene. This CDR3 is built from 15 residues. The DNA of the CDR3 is TGTGCCATCAGTGAGTCTAAGATCGGGGGCAATGAGCAGTTCTTC. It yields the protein CAISESKIGGNEQFF.

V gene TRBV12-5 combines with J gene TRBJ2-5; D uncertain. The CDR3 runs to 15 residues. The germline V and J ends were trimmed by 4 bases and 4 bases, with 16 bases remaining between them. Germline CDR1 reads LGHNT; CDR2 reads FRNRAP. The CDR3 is CASGSPDGPGETQYF. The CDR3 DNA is TGTGCTAGTGGTTCCCCAGACGGCCCGGGAGAGACCCAGTACTTC.

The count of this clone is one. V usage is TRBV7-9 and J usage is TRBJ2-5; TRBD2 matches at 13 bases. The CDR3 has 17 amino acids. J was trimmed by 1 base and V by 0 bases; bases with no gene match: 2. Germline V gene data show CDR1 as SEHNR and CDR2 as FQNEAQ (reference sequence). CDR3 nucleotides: TGTGCCAGCAGCTTAGCCGGACTAGCGGGGGTCCAAGAGACCCAGTACTTC. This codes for CASSLAGLAGVQETQYF.

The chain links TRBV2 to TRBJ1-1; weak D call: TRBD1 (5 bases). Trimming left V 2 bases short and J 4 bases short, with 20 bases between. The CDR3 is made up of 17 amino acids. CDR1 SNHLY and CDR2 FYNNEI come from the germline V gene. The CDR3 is CASSESGARRLGTEAFF. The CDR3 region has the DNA TGTGCCAGCAGTGAATCTGGGGCCAGACGCCTGGGCACTGAAGCTTTCTTT.

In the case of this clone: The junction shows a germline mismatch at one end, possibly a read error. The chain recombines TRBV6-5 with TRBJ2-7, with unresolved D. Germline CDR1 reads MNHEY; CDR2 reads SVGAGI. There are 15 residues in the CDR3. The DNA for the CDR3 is TGTGTCAGCAGTTACTCCTGGTCCTCGATCTACGAGCAGTACTTC. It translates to CVSSYSWSSIYEQYF.

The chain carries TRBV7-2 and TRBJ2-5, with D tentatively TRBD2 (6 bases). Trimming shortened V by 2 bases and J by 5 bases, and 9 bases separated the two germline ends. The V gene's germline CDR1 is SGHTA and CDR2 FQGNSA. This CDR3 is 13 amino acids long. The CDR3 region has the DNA TGTGCCAGCAGCTTACTCAGCGGGGAGACCCAGTACTTC. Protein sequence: CASSLLSGETQYF.

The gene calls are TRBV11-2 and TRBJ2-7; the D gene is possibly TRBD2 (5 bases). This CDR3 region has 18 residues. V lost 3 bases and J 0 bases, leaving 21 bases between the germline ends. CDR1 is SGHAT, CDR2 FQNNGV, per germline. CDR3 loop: CASSLEDPRGLSSYEQYF. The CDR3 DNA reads TGTGCCAGCAGCTTGGAGGACCCTCGGGGATTGAGCTCCTACGAGCAGTACTTC. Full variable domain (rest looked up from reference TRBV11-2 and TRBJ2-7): EAGVAQSPRYKIIEKRQSVAFWCNPISGHATLYWYQQILGQGPKLLIQFQNNGVVDDSQLPKDRFSAERLKGVDSTLKIQPAKLEDSAVYLCASSLEDPRGLSSYEQYFGPGTRLTVT.

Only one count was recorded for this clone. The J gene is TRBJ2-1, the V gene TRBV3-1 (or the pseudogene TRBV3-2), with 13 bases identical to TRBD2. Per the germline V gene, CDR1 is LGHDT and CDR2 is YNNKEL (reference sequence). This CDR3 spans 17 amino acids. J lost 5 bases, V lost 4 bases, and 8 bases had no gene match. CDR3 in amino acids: CASSLILAGGPNNEQFF. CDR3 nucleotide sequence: TGTGCCAGCAGCCTCATACTAGCGGGAGGGCCTAACAATGAGCAGTTCTTC.

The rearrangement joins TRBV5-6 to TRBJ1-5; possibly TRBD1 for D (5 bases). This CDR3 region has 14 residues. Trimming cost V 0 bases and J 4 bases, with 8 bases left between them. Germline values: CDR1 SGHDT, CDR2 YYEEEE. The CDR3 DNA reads TGTGCCAGCAGCTTGGCTACAGGAAATCAGCCCCAGCATTTT. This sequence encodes CASSLATGNQPQHF.

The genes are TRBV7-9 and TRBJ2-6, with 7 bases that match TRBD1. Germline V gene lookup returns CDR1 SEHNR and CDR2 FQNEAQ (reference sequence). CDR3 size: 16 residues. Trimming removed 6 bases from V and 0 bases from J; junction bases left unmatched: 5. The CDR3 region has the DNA TGTGCCAGCAGGTACACAGGGGACTCTGGGGCCAACGTCCTGACTTTC. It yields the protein CASRYTGDSGANVLTF.